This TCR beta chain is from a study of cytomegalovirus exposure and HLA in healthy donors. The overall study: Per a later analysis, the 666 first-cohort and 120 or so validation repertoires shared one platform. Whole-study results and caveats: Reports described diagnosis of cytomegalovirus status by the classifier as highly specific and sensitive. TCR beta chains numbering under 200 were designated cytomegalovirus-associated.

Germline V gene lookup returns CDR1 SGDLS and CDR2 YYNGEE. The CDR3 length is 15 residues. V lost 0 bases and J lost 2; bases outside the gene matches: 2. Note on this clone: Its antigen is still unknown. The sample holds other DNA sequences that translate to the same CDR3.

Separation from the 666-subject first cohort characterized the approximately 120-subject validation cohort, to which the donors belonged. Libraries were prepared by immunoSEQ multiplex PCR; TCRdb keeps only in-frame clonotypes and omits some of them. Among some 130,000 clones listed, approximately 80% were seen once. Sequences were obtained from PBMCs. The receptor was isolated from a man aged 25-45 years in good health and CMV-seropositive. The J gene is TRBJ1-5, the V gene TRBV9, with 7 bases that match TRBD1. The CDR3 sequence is CASSVGQGGNQPQHF. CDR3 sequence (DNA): TGTGCCAGCAGCGTAGGGCAGGGGGGCAATCAGCCCCAGCATTTT.